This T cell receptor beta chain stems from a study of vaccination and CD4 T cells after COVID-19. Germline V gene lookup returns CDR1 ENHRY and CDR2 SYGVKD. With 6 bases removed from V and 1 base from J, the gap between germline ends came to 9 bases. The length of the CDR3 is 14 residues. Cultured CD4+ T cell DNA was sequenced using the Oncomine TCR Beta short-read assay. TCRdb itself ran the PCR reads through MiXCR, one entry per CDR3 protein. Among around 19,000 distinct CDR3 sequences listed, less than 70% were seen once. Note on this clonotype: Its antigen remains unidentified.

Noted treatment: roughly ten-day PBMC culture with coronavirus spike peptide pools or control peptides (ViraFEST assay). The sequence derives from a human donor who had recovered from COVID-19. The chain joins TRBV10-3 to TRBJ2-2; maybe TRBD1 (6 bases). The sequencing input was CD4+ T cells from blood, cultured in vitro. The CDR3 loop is CAIRRGQNTGELFF. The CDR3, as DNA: TGTGCCATCAGGAGGGGACAGAACACCGGGGAGCTGTTTTTT.